A selection of T cell receptor beta chains follows, all from one sample in a study of blood T cell repertoires in COVID-19. Sequenced by immunoSEQ multiplex PCR; TCRdb stores in-frame clones only, minus some. This table has under 300,000 clones, roughly 82% appearing once. Sequenced material: peripheral blood. The receptors derive from a man aged 35 to 55 who had recovered from COVID-19. Each CDR3 is given with its conserved first and last residue. D genes are given only for firm matches. Only some rows state a clone size, as once, few, many or a class for expanded clones.

CDR3 DNA: TGCGCCAGCAGCCAAGAGGTGGCACAGGGCTATGAAACCGGGGAGCTGTTTTTT; CDR3 protein: CASSQEVAQGYETGELFF; D gene: -; V gene: TRBV4-3; J gene: TRBJ2-2; clone size: once
CDR3 DNA: TGTGCCAGCAGTTACTTTTTTTTCTCTCCCCGTGCAACTAATGAAAAACTGTTTTTT; CDR3 protein: CASSYFFFSPRATNEKLFF; D gene: -; V gene: TRBV6-2/TRBV6-3; J gene: TRBJ1-4; clone size: -
CDR3 DNA: TGCGCCAGCAGTCCCCGGGAGAGGGACTGCGAGCAGTACTTC; CDR3 protein: CASSPRERDCEQYF; D gene: -; V gene: TRBV23-1; J gene: TRBJ2-7; clone size: -
CDR3 DNA: TGTGCCAGCAGTTTAAGGGGATGGGGTGGGGATACGCAGTATTTT; CDR3 protein: CASSLRGWGGDTQYF; D gene: -; V gene: TRBV27; J gene: TRBJ2-3; clone size: -
CDR3 DNA: TGCGCCAGCAGCCAACCCCCGGGGACAGGGCGATCGGATTACACCGGGGAGCTGTTTTTT; CDR3 protein: CASSQPPGTGRSDYTGELFF; D gene: TRBD1; V gene: TRBV4-1; J gene: TRBJ2-2; clone size: -
CDR3 DNA: TGTGCCAGCAGCCCGAGATGGTCTCCTGAAGCTTTCTTT; CDR3 protein: CASSPRWSPEAFF; D gene: -; V gene: TRBV6-6; J gene: TRBJ1-1; clone size: -
CDR3 DNA: TGTGCCAGCAGCCTGCCGACACTGGGAGATGAAAAACTGTTTTTT; CDR3 protein: CASSLPTLGDEKLFF; D gene: -; V gene: TRBV3-1/TRBV3-2; J gene: TRBJ1-4; clone size: -
CDR3 DNA: TGTGCCTGGAGCCAGGGACAGGGACTCACAGATACGCAGTATTTT; CDR3 protein: CAWSQGQGLTDTQYF; D gene: TRBD1; V gene: TRBV30; J gene: TRBJ2-3; clone size: -
CDR3 DNA: TGTGCCAGCAGGAGGGACAGGGGACGGACCGGGGAGCTGTTTTTT; CDR3 protein: CASRRDRGRTGELFF; D gene: TRBD1; V gene: TRBV6-5; J gene: TRBJ2-2; clone size: once
CDR3 DNA: TGTGCCACCAGCCGCGCCCCTTTTGAGGGCTACACCTTC; CDR3 protein: CATSRAPFEGYTF; D gene: -; V gene: TRBV15; J gene: TRBJ1-2; clone size: -
CDR3 DNA: TGTGCCAGCTCACCGCTTGATGCGGGGGCGACCTACAATGAGCAGTTCTTC; CDR3 protein: CASSPLDAGATYNEQFF; D gene: -; V gene: TRBV18; J gene: TRBJ2-1; clone size: -
CDR3 DNA: TGTGCCAGCTTGACTAGCCGGGGGCCGCAAGAGACCCAGTACTTC; CDR3 protein: CASLTSRGPQETQYF; D gene: -; V gene: TRBV6-5; J gene: TRBJ2-5; clone size: -
CDR3 DNA: TGTGCCACCAGTGATTCACTAGCGGGGGGACAAAATGAGCAGTTCTTC; CDR3 protein: CATSDSLAGGQNEQFF; D gene: TRBD2; V gene: TRBV24-1; J gene: TRBJ2-1; clone size: -
CDR3 DNA: TGTGCCAGCAGCCCATCCGGGACAGGGAACAATCAGCCCCAGCATTTT; CDR3 protein: CASSPSGTGNNQPQHF; D gene: TRBD1; V gene: TRBV6-2/TRBV6-3; J gene: TRBJ1-5; clone size: -
CDR3 DNA: TGTGCCAGCAGCATTAGCGGGGGGGCTGTCCTAGTCCCCCAGTACTTC; CDR3 protein: CASSISGGAVLVPQYF; D gene: TRBD2; V gene: TRBV27; J gene: TRBJ2-5; clone size: -
CDR3 DNA: TGTGCCAGCTCACCGGGAGCCCGGGACAGGGCCTACGAGCAGTACTTC; CDR3 protein: CASSPGARDRAYEQYF; D gene: TRBD1; V gene: TRBV18; J gene: TRBJ2-7; clone size: -
CDR3 DNA: TGTGCCAGCAGTGAAGCGCCGGGGATGGGGCAGTACTTC; CDR3 protein: CASSEAPGMGQYF; D gene: -; V gene: TRBV6-1; J gene: TRBJ2-7; clone size: -
CDR3 DNA: TGCGCCAGCAGCCAAAACAGGGTCTATAATTCACCCCTCCACTTT; CDR3 protein: CASSQNRVYNSPLHF; D gene: -; V gene: TRBV4-3; J gene: TRBJ1-6; clone size: -
CDR3 DNA: TGTGCCAGCTGTCCGGAGGGAGCAGGAGAGACCCAGTACTTC; CDR3 protein: CASCPEGAGETQYF; D gene: -; V gene: TRBV2; J gene: TRBJ2-5; clone size: -
CDR3 DNA: TGCGCCAGCAGCGGAGGGACAGGGGGTTACCAAGAGACCCAGTACTTC; CDR3 protein: CASSGGTGGYQETQYF; D gene: TRBD1; V gene: TRBV5-1; J gene: TRBJ2-5; clone size: few
CDR3 DNA: TGTGCCAGCAGCCTTTGGACAGGACGGAGCACCGGGGAGCTGTTTTTT; CDR3 protein: CASSLWTGRSTGELFF; D gene: TRBD1; V gene: TRBV5-4; J gene: TRBJ2-2; clone size: -
CDR3 DNA: TGTGCCAGCAGCCGACAGGGGGAACATGGCTACACCTTC; CDR3 protein: CASSRQGEHGYTF; D gene: TRBD1; V gene: TRBV14; J gene: TRBJ1-2; clone size: -
CDR3 DNA: TGTGCCAGCACCGGGACTAGCGGGAGTGATGAGCAGTTCTTC; CDR3 protein: CASTGTSGSDEQFF; D gene: TRBD2; V gene: TRBV5-5; J gene: TRBJ2-1; clone size: -
CDR3 DNA: TGTGCCAGCAGTTTTTTAGCGGGAGGGCCCGAGACCCAGTACTTC; CDR3 protein: CASSFLAGGPETQYF; D gene: TRBD2; V gene: TRBV2; J gene: TRBJ2-5; clone size: -
CDR3 DNA: TGCGCCAGCAGCCAAGTTGACAGGGGAAATAATGAGCAGTTCTTC; CDR3 protein: CASSQVDRGNNEQFF; D gene: TRBD1; V gene: TRBV4-3; J gene: TRBJ2-1; clone size: -
CDR3 DNA: TGTGCCAGCTCTCCGGGGACTAGCGGGAGAACAGATACGCAGTATTTT; CDR3 protein: CASSPGTSGRTDTQYF; D gene: TRBD2; V gene: TRBV18; J gene: TRBJ2-3; clone size: -
CDR3 DNA: TGTGCCAGCAGTCCCGACAGGGGGCTCGGAAAACTGTTTTTT; CDR3 protein: CASSPDRGLGKLFF; D gene: TRBD1; V gene: TRBV7-2; J gene: TRBJ1-4; clone size: few
CDR3 DNA: TGTGCCAGCGGGCTCAGGGGATCTGGCTACACCTTC; CDR3 protein: CASGLRGSGYTF; D gene: -; V gene: TRBV6-5; J gene: TRBJ1-2; clone size: -
CDR3 DNA: TGTGCCAGCTCACCACAGGGGGCCACCACTGAAGCTTTCTTT; CDR3 protein: CASSPQGATTEAFF; D gene: TRBD1; V gene: TRBV18; J gene: TRBJ1-1; clone size: -
CDR3 DNA: TGTGCCAGCAGCTTGGATCCGCGGGCAAGCTCCTACAATGAGCAGTTCTTC; CDR3 protein: CASSLDPRASSYNEQFF; D gene: -; V gene: TRBV5-4; J gene: TRBJ2-1; clone size: -
CDR3 DNA: TGTGCCAGCAGGGGCGTCACAGATACGCAGTATTTT; CDR3 protein: CASRGVTDTQYF; D gene: -; V gene: TRBV7-9; J gene: TRBJ2-3; clone size: -
CDR3 DNA: TGCGCCAGCAGCTTCACCGGGGGAGGGGAAAAACTGTTTTTT; CDR3 protein: CASSFTGGGEKLFF; D gene: -; V gene: TRBV5-1; J gene: TRBJ1-4; clone size: many
CDR3 DNA: TGCGCCAGCAGCTTGGGTAACAGGGGAAGCACAGATACGCAGTATTTT; CDR3 protein: CASSLGNRGSTDTQYF; D gene: TRBD1; V gene: TRBV5-1; J gene: TRBJ2-3; clone size: -
CDR3 DNA: TGCGCCAGCAGCCCCCCCGGACAAGCGAACACCGGGGAGCTGTTTTTT; CDR3 protein: CASSPPGQANTGELFF; D gene: -; V gene: TRBV5-1; J gene: TRBJ2-2; clone size: few
CDR3 DNA: TGTGCCAGCAGCTCCATGACTAGCGGGTTCTCCTACAATGAGCAGTTCTTC; CDR3 protein: CASSSMTSGFSYNEQFF; D gene: TRBD2; V gene: TRBV7-6; J gene: TRBJ2-1; clone size: -
CDR3 DNA: TGTGCCAGCAGCGATGGGACAGGGGGAGGTTACGAGCAGTACTTC; CDR3 protein: CASSDGTGGGYEQYF; D gene: TRBD1; V gene: TRBV9; J gene: TRBJ2-7; clone size: -
CDR3 DNA: TGTGCCTGGAGTGTTGGGTCGGGGGAGGAGGGCTACACCTTC; CDR3 protein: CAWSVGSGEEGYTF; D gene: -; V gene: TRBV30; J gene: TRBJ1-2; clone size: -
CDR3 DNA: TGTGCCAGCAGTCCCAGGGACAGGGGAGGAGAGACCCAGTACTTC; CDR3 protein: CASSPRDRGGETQYF; D gene: TRBD1; V gene: TRBV6-5; J gene: TRBJ2-5; clone size: once
CDR3 DNA: TGTGCCAGCAGTTACTCGAGGGACAGTAACTATGGCTACACCTTC; CDR3 protein: CASSYSRDSNYGYTF; D gene: TRBD1; V gene: TRBV6-5; J gene: TRBJ1-2; clone size: -
CDR3 DNA: TGCAGTGCTAGTCAAGGGTTAGCGGGAGTAGCAGATACGCAGTATTTT; CDR3 protein: CSASQGLAGVADTQYF; D gene: TRBD2; V gene: TRBV20-1; J gene: TRBJ2-3; clone size: -
CDR3 DNA: TGTGCCAGCAGTGAATTCGACAGGGGAGGCGGAGGCTACACCTTC; CDR3 protein: CASSEFDRGGGGYTF; D gene: TRBD1; V gene: TRBV25-1; J gene: TRBJ1-2; clone size: -
CDR3 DNA: TGTGCCAGCAGTCCCCCGGGCCTAGCGGGTTCCGATACGCAGTATTTT; CDR3 protein: CASSPPGLAGSDTQYF; D gene: TRBD2; V gene: TRBV28; J gene: TRBJ2-3; clone size: -
CDR3 DNA: TGCGCCAGCAGCGCGGGACTAGTCGAGACCCAGTACTTC; CDR3 protein: CASSAGLVETQYF; D gene: TRBD2; V gene: TRBV5-1; J gene: TRBJ2-5; clone size: -
CDR3 DNA: TGCGCCAGCAGCTTGAGTCAGGGGGCCGGGGAGCTGTTTTTT; CDR3 protein: CASSLSQGAGELFF; D gene: TRBD1; V gene: TRBV5-1; J gene: TRBJ2-2; clone size: few
CDR3 DNA: TGCGCCAGCAGCCAAAAATCCGGGACTCAGAAGTACTTC; CDR3 protein: CASSQKSGTQKYF; D gene: -; V gene: TRBV4-1; J gene: TRBJ2-5; clone size: -
CDR3 DNA: TGCGCCAGCAGCCAAGATGGCGCAGGGGGCGACTATGGCTACACCTTC; CDR3 protein: CASSQDGAGGDYGYTF; D gene: TRBD1; V gene: TRBV4-1; J gene: TRBJ1-2; clone size: -
CDR3 DNA: TGTGCCAGCAACTTAGTCGGGGTGCCTAACTATGGCTACACCTTC; CDR3 protein: CASNLVGVPNYGYTF; D gene: -; V gene: TRBV7-9; J gene: TRBJ1-2; clone size: -
CDR3 DNA: TGTGCCAGCAGCGTAGCTGGGACTAGCGTAGATACGCAGTATTTT; CDR3 protein: CASSVAGTSVDTQYF; D gene: TRBD2; V gene: TRBV9; J gene: TRBJ2-3; clone size: -
CDR3 DNA: TGTGCCAGCAGATTAGGAGGAATAGAAAAGTTCTTC; CDR3 protein: CASRLGGIEKFF; D gene: -; V gene: TRBV28; J gene: TRBJ2-1; clone size: -
CDR3 DNA: TGTGCCAGCAGCTCGAGCGGGAGTATCTACAATGAGCAGTTCTTC; CDR3 protein: CASSSSGSIYNEQFF; D gene: TRBD2; V gene: TRBV7-2; J gene: TRBJ2-1; clone size: few
CDR3 DNA: TGTGCCAGCAGACGGGACTCCATAGAAGCTTTCTTT; CDR3 protein: CASRRDSIEAFF; D gene: -; V gene: TRBV6-6; J gene: TRBJ1-1; clone size: -
CDR3 DNA: TGTGCCAGCACCCCGGGACAGGGGAACACTGAAGCTTTCTTT; CDR3 protein: CASTPGQGNTEAFF; D gene: TRBD1; V gene: TRBV7-6; J gene: TRBJ1-1; clone size: -
CDR3 DNA: TGTGCCAGCAGTTTAGAGGCGAACTCCCCCTACAATGAGCAGTTCTTC; CDR3 protein: CASSLEANSPYNEQFF; D gene: -; V gene: TRBV27; J gene: TRBJ2-1; clone size: -
CDR3 DNA: TGTGCCAGCAGCTGGGCTCGAGAAGCCGCTTTCTTT; CDR3 protein: CASSWAREAAFF; D gene: -; V gene: TRBV12-3/TRBV12-4; J gene: TRBJ1-1; clone size: -
CDR3 DNA: TGTGCTAGTGGTTTGGGGCAGGGGATGGAGCAGTACTTC; CDR3 protein: CASGLGQGMEQYF; D gene: -; V gene: TRBV12-5; J gene: TRBJ2-7; clone size: -
CDR3 DNA: TGTGCCAGCGGGTGGGGCCAGGTCTCTGGCTACACCTTC; CDR3 protein: CASGWGQVSGYTF; D gene: -; V gene: TRBV6-5; J gene: TRBJ1-2; clone size: once
CDR3 DNA: TGTGCCAGCAGCGACCTCCCCCGGGGGGGAAACACCGGGGAGCTGTTTTTT; CDR3 protein: CASSDLPRGGNTGELFF; D gene: TRBD2; V gene: TRBV9; J gene: TRBJ2-2; clone size: -
CDR3 DNA: TGTGCCACCAGCAGTGACCCGGGGGGAATTCGACTTAAGCAGTTCTTC; CDR3 protein: CATSSDPGGIRLKQFF; D gene: TRBD2; V gene: TRBV15; J gene: TRBJ2-1; clone size: once
CDR3 DNA: TGCGCCAGCAGCGACCAGGTGAACACTGAAGCTTTCTTT; CDR3 protein: CASSDQVNTEAFF; D gene: -; V gene: TRBV5-1; J gene: TRBJ1-1; clone size: -
CDR3 DNA: TGTGCCAGTAGTATCCCAGCGGGACACACAAGCACAGATACGCAGTATTTT; CDR3 protein: CASSIPAGHTSTDTQYF; D gene: -; V gene: TRBV19; J gene: TRBJ2-3; clone size: -